This TCR beta chain was sequenced for a study of identical twins. Broader study findings: Conclusions relied on cross-sectional statistical analysis, not following the same donors.

CDR1 and CDR2 (germline): SQVTM, ANQGSEA. The CDR3 covers 13 residues. V lost 7 bases and J 4 bases, leaving 16 bases between the germline ends. About this clonotype itself: What it recognizes is unknown.

One entry per CDR3 protein results from TCRdb running MiXCR on the 5' RACE reads. The data show around 230,000 distinct CDR3 sequences, around 10% seen once. This chain links TRBV29-1 with TRBJ1-1; D possibly corresponds to TRBD1 (6 bases). The source of this sequence is a woman aged 18-35 years in good health. The sequenced sample was memory (CD45RO+) T cells sorted from blood. CDR3 coding DNA: TGCAGCGCCTCACAGGGTTCGCTCACTGAAGCTTTCTTT. Protein: CSASQGSLTEAFF.